This paragraph covers one T cell receptor beta chain sequence. The antigen is undetermined. This record belongs to a study of cytomegalovirus exposure and HLA in healthy donors. Looking at the study overall: Ancestry clustering placed more than 80% of roughly 410 genotyped donors in the Caucasian-associated cluster.

Study results and limitations: One variant, a missense change in DCLRE1C, was linked in a later analysis to TCR beta V- and J-gene trimming. A later analysis reportedly found fewer N-insertions in an Asian-associated ancestry cluster than the approximately 670-donor mean. Researchers reported that a few CMV-associated chains were confirmed in vitro as CMV antigen-specific.

The PCR contained 60 Vbeta and 13 Jbeta primers. The table came from immunoSEQ multiplex PCR; TCRdb's copy has only in-frame clones and leaves some out. The sample consists of about 150,000 clones, about 85% of them appearing once. V trimming: 6 bases; J trimming: 4 bases; junction bases outside the gene matches: 4. The germline V gene has CDR1 MNHNY and CDR2 SVGAGI (reference sequence). The CDR3 runs to 14 residues. The receptor was isolated from a man aged 25 to 40 in good health and CMV-seropositive. The chain links TRBV6-6 to TRBJ2-7; TRBD1 agrees at 12 bases. Sequencing input: PBMCs. CDR3 region: CASSRDRGLYEQYF. The CDR3 coding sequence is TGTGCCAGCAGCAGGGACAGGGGGCTTTACGAGCAGTACTTC.